This T cell receptor (beta chain) derives from a study of T cell responses to AZD1222 COVID-19 vaccine. Looking at the study overall: Some second doses came at about 4 weeks and others at about 12 weeks; these were pooled. Study results and caveats: Reportedly, nearly half of unique spike TCRs recognized epitopes outside B.1.351/B.1.1.7 mutations. A rise in Spike-specific TCR breadth and depth followed two AZD1222 doses.

Worth noting for this clone: The antigen remains unidentified.

Measured with immunoSEQ multiplex PCR; TCRdb has only the in-frame clones, and not every one. The sample lists roughly 81,000 clones, over 75% seen once, with about 16% in the top ten. The CDR3 covers 16 residues. V lost 3 bases, J lost 3 bases, and 4 bases stayed unmatched. CDR1 and CDR2 (germline): SEHNR, FQNEAQ (reference sequence). The origin of this receptor is an adult in good health. The chain recombines TRBV7-9 with TRBJ1-5, with 11 positions matching TRBD1. Specimen: peripheral blood, collected on day 0 of AZD1222 vaccination. The CDR3 sequence: CASSFGQGANNQPQHF. The CDR3 DNA sequence: TGTGCCAGCAGCTTCGGACAGGGGGCGAACAATCAGCCCCAGCATTTT.